The rows below give T cell receptor beta chains drawn from one sample of a study of high-grade serous ovarian cancer treatment subgroups. Here immunoSEQ multiplex PCR was the method, and the copy in TCRdb shows in-frame clones only, minus some. The table records under 30,000 clones, 80% to 90% of them present only once. The sample was tumor tissue. Source of these receptors: a human donor with high-grade serous ovarian cancer. Each CDR3 is given with its conserved first and last residue. Fields, in order: V gene, clone size, J gene, D gene, CDR3 DNA, CDR3 protein. D genes are given only for firm matches. Where a row states a size, it is once, few, many or the class of an expanded clone; other rows omit it.

V gene: TRBV27
clone size: few
J gene: TRBJ1-5
D gene: TRBD1
CDR3 DNA: TGTGCCACCAAGACAGGGTTCGAAAGCAATCAGCCCCAGCATTTT
CDR3 protein: CATKTGFESNQPQHF

V gene: TRBV9
clone size: NA
J gene: TRBJ2-1
D gene: NA
CDR3 DNA: TGTGCCAGCAGCGTAGGGGCACCTTACAATGAGCAGTTCTTC
CDR3 protein: CASSVGAPYNEQFF

V gene: TRBV18
clone size: NA
J gene: TRBJ2-2
D gene: TRBD2
CDR3 DNA: TGTGCCAGCTCCCACAGGACTAGCGGAGGCACCGGGGAGCTGTTTTTT
CDR3 protein: CASSHRTSGGTGELFF

V gene: TRBV19
clone size: NA
J gene: TRBJ2-7
D gene: NA
CDR3 DNA: TGTGCCAGTAGTGCGGGACTCGCGAAACAGCAGTACTTC
CDR3 protein: CASSAGLAKQQYF

V gene: TRBV7-9
clone size: NA
J gene: TRBJ2-1
D gene: TRBD2
CDR3 DNA: TGTGCCAGCGCAATCAGACTAGCGGGAGGGATGGGTTACAATGAGCAGTTCTTC
CDR3 protein: CASAIRLAGGMGYNEQFF

V gene: TRBV19
clone size: NA
J gene: TRBJ2-3
D gene: TRBD2
CDR3 DNA: TGTGCCAGTAGTCCGATGGGGACTAACACAGATACGCAGTATTTT
CDR3 protein: CASSPMGTNTDTQYF

V gene: TRBV5-1
clone size: NA
J gene: TRBJ1-1
D gene: NA
CDR3 DNA: TGCGCCAGCAGCCCTCCGGACCCAGCGACTGAAGCTTTCTTT
CDR3 protein: CASSPPDPATEAFF

V gene: TRBV7-8
clone size: NA
J gene: TRBJ2-7
D gene: NA
CDR3 DNA: TGTGCCAGCAGCCCCCACATCGGAGAGCAGTACTTC
CDR3 protein: CASSPHIGEQYF

V gene: TRBV6-1
clone size: NA
J gene: TRBJ2-5
D gene: NA
CDR3 DNA: TGTTACAGGGCCCAAGAGACCCAGTACTTC
CDR3 protein: CYRAQETQYF

V gene: TRBV5-1
clone size: NA
J gene: TRBJ1-2
D gene: NA
CDR3 DNA: TGCGCCAGCAGCTTGAAGGACACGGATGGCTACACCTTC
CDR3 protein: CASSLKDTDGYTF

V gene: TRBV10-3
clone size: NA
J gene: TRBJ2-1
D gene: TRBD2
CDR3 DNA: TGTGCCATCAGTGGGACTAGCGGCAATGAGCAGTTCTTC
CDR3 protein: CAISGTSGNEQFF

V gene: TRBV18
clone size: NA
J gene: TRBJ1-3
D gene: NA
CDR3 DNA: TGTGCCAGCTCGGACAGATCGAGCTCTGGAAACACCATATATTTT
CDR3 protein: CASSDRSSSGNTIYF

V gene: TRBV7-6
clone size: NA
J gene: TRBJ2-1
D gene: TRBD2
CDR3 DNA: TGTGCCAGCAGCTTAGGACTAGCGGCTTGGGATGAGCAGTTCTTC
CDR3 protein: CASSLGLAAWDEQFF

V gene: TRBV5-1
clone size: NA
J gene: TRBJ2-5
D gene: NA
CDR3 DNA: TGCGCCAGCAGCTTCGGGGGCAGGGAGACCCAGTACTTC
CDR3 protein: CASSFGGRETQYF

V gene: TRBV7-9
clone size: once
J gene: TRBJ1-3
D gene: TRBD1
CDR3 DNA: TGTGCCAGCAGCTTGGACAGGGAATTCGGCACCATATATTTT
CDR3 protein: CASSLDREFGTIYF

V gene: TRBV11-2
clone size: NA
J gene: TRBJ1-1
D gene: TRBD1
CDR3 DNA: TGTGCCAGCAGCTTAGTTGAGGCAGGGGGCTGGAGAATGAACACTGAAGCTTTCTTT
CDR3 protein: CASSLVEAGGWRMNTEAFF

V gene: TRBV18
clone size: NA
J gene: TRBJ1-1
D gene: TRBD1
CDR3 DNA: TGTGCCAGCTCACCACCGAGCACAGGGGCCGCCACTGAAGCTTTCTTT
CDR3 protein: CASSPPSTGAATEAFF

V gene: TRBV7-9
clone size: once
J gene: TRBJ2-7
D gene: NA
CDR3 DNA: TGTGCCAGCAGCTTATCCCTCTCGGCCGAGCAGTACTTC
CDR3 protein: CASSLSLSAEQYF